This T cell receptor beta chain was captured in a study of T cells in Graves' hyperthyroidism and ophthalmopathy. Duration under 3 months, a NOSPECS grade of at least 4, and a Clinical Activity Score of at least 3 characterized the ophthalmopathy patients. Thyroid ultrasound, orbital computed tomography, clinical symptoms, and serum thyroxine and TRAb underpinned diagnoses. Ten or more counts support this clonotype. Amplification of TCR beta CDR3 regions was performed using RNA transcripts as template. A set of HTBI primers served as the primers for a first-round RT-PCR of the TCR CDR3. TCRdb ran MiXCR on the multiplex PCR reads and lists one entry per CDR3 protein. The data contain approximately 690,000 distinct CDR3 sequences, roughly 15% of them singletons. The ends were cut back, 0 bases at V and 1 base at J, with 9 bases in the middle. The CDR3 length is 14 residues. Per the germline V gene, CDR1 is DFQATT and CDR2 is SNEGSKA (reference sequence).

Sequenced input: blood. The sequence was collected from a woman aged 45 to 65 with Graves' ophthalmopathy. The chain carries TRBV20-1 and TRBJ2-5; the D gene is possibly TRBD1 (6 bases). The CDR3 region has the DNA TGCAGTGCTAGAGACGGACAGACCCAAGAGACCCAGTACTTC. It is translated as CSARDGQTQETQYF.